This TCR beta chain was captured in a study of blood T cells in healthy people across ages. Samples each had at least 6 micrograms of total RNA extracted. The CDR3 covers 14 residues. The germline V gene encodes CDR1 DFQATT and CDR2 SNEGSKA (reference sequence). As regards this clonotype: Its target is unknown. Compared with germline, one end of the junction differs, possibly owing to a read error.

Using a J-beta primer mix together with a sample-barcoded 5' primer, a second PCR was run for roughly 6 to 11 cycles. A minimum of 2.5 million CDR3-containing paired-end reads was obtained for each sample. A single record per CDR3 protein comes from TCRdb applying MiXCR to the 5' RACE reads. This sample has 890,000 or so distinct CDR3 sequences, with around two thirds found just once. Study-wide results and caveats: Investigators viewed diversity estimates from one million T cells as underestimates, the study reported. Age showed a roughly linear inverse relationship with TCR beta diversity per million T cells.

The chain uses TRBV20-1 and TRBJ2-3, with a possible D match to TRBD1 (6 bases). Sequencing input: blood. This receptor was taken from a man younger than 45 in good health. The CDR3 DNA follows: TGCAGTGCTAACCAGGGGTGGCGTACAGATGCGCAGTATTTT. Its protein is CSANQGWRTDAQYF.